The rows below give T cell receptor beta chains drawn from one sample of a study of shared clonotypes between healthy human individuals. Profiled with immunoSEQ multiplex PCR; TCRdb holds only in-frame clones, not every one. The sample has fewer than 3 million clones; roughly 90% are singletons. Sequencing used naive CD4+ T cells from PBMCs. The receptors shown here come from a man between 18 and 35 years old in good health. Some clones in this sample may be carry-over from other donors' samples. Each CDR3 is given with its conserved first and last residue. A D gene is named only where the DNA matches it firmly. Some rows have no size entry. The others give once, few or many, or a class for an expanded clone.

TRBV5-1	NA	TRBJ2-1	once	CASSLSPSYNEQFF	TGCGCCAGCAGCCTCAGCCCCTCCTACAATGAGCAGTTCTTC
TRBV4-1	TRBD2	TRBJ2-1	NA	CASSQPRRGRALDEQFF	TGCGCCAGCAGCCAACCACGACGCGGGAGGGCCCTCGATGAGCAGTTCTTC
TRBV29-1	NA	TRBJ1-2	NA	CSVEGGADYGYTF	TGCAGCGTTGAAGGAGGAGCGGACTATGGCTACACCTTC
TRBV2	NA	TRBJ2-3	once	CASTQGYTDTQYF	TGTGCCAGCACCCAAGGGTACACAGATACGCAGTATTTT
TRBV11-2	TRBD2	TRBJ2-2	NA	CASSPLKREGRYGELFF	TGTGCCAGCAGCCCCCTCAAGCGGGAGGGCCGATACGGGGAGCTGTTTTTT
TRBV29-1	NA	TRBJ1-3	NA	CSVAVIAGNTIYF	TGCAGCGTTGCGGTGATTGCTGGAAACACCATATATTTT
TRBV5-4	TRBD2	TRBJ2-1	NA	CASSSSGLAGGNEQFF	TGTGCCAGCAGCTCCTCTGGACTAGCGGGGGGAAATGAGCAGTTCTTC
TRBV6-5	NA	TRBJ1-6	NA	CASRPPGVTNSPLHF	TGTGCCAGCAGGCCTCCGGGGGTAACTAATTCACCCCTCCACTTT
TRBV11-3	NA	TRBJ2-7	NA	CASSLGQGGSYEQYF	TGTGCCAGCAGCTTAGGGCAGGGCGGTTCCTACGAGCAGTACTTC
TRBV18	NA	TRBJ1-1	NA	CASSPSSRNTEAFF	TGTGCCAGCTCACCCTCAAGCAGGAACACTGAAGCTTTCTTT
TRBV2	NA	TRBJ1-5	NA	CASNGGLYGPQHF	TGTGCCAGCAATGGGGGGCTCTATGGTCCCCAGCATTTT
TRBV6-5	NA	TRBJ2-1	NA	CASSYSSSNNEQFF	TGTGCCAGCAGTTACTCGTCCTCGAACAATGAGCAGTTCTTC
TRBV2	TRBD2	TRBJ2-1	NA	CARGTSGPPREQFF	TGTGCCAGGGGGACTAGCGGTCCTCCCAGGGAGCAGTTCTTC
TRBV2	NA	TRBJ1-1	NA	CASNRVANTEAFF	TGTGCCAGCAACAGGGTCGCAAACACTGAAGCTTTCTTT
TRBV10-3	NA	TRBJ2-5	NA	CATAAEAETQYF	TGTGCCACCGCGGCGGAGGCAGAGACCCAGTACTTC
TRBV15	NA	TRBJ1-1	NA	CATSRQGLAFF	TGTGCCACCAGCAGACAGGGCTTAGCTTTCTTT
TRBV7-8	NA	TRBJ1-1	NA	CASSLRRGLGNTEAFF	TGTGCCAGCAGCTTGCGCAGGGGCTTGGGGAACACTGAAGCTTTCTTT
TRBV7-3	NA	TRBJ2-3	NA	CASSFRGQQGTDTQYF	TGTGCCAGCAGCTTCCGGGGACAACAAGGCACAGATACGCAGTATTTT
TRBV7-2	NA	TRBJ2-2	NA	CASSLGARTNTGELFF	TGTGCCAGCAGCTTAGGAGCGAGGACGAACACCGGGGAGCTGTTTTTT
TRBV5-1	NA	TRBJ1-1	NA	CASTNSPQNTEAFF	TGCGCCAGCACCAATAGCCCCCAGAACACTGAAGCTTTCTTT
TRBV7-9	TRBD1	TRBJ2-1	NA	CASSNPAGTGAYNEQFF	TGTGCCAGCAGCAACCCGGCGGGGACAGGGGCCTACAATGAGCAGTTCTTC
TRBV5-1	TRBD2	TRBJ2-3	NA	CASRLAVSTDTQYF	TGCGCCAGCAGGCTAGCGGTTAGCACAGATACGCAGTATTTT
TRBV28	NA	TRBJ2-3	NA	CASSSGLPAQYF	TGTGCCAGCAGTTCCGGGCTGCCCGCGCAGTATTTT
TRBV29-1	NA	TRBJ2-7	NA	CSVGDKSSYEQYF	TGCAGCGTCGGGGACAAGAGCTCCTACGAGCAGTACTTC
TRBV7-3	NA	TRBJ2-2	NA	CASSLNGATTNTGELFF	TGTGCCAGCAGCTTAAACGGCGCTACCACGAACACCGGGGAGCTGTTTTTT
TRBV7-2	NA	TRBJ2-5	NA	CASSIGTVKTQYF	TGTGCCAGCAGTATCGGGACGGTAAAGACCCAGTACTTC
TRBV19	NA	TRBJ1-1	NA	CATRAPGTTEAFF	TGTGCCACTAGGGCTCCGGGAACAACTGAAGCTTTCTTT
TRBV7-2	NA	TRBJ1-2	NA	CASSPRDRYGYTF	TGTGCCAGCAGCCCCCGGGATCGCTATGGCTACACCTTC
TRBV7-3	TRBD1	TRBJ2-5	NA	CASSFRQGRETQYF	TGTGCCAGCAGCTTCAGACAGGGTCGTGAGACCCAGTACTTC
TRBV5-5	NA	TRBJ1-2	NA	CASSSLDGSNYGYTF	TGTGCCAGCAGCTCATTGGACGGATCTAACTATGGCTACACCTTC
TRBV2	NA	TRBJ1-1	NA	CASPRASMNTEAFF	TGTGCCAGCCCTCGGGCCTCTATGAACACTGAAGCTTTCTTT
TRBV6-1	NA	TRBJ2-3	NA	CASTRTDTQYF	TGTGCCAGCACCCGCACAGATACGCAGTATTTT
TRBV15	NA	TRBJ2-1	NA	CATSRDFEGNEQFF	TGTGCCACCAGCAGAGATTTCGAGGGGAATGAGCAGTTCTTC
TRBV18	NA	TRBJ2-7	NA	CASSPGIGSYEQYF	TGTGCCAGCTCGCCAGGAATAGGTTCCTACGAGCAGTACTTC
TRBV28	NA	TRBJ2-7	NA	CASSTGSSHEQYF	TGTGCCAGCAGCACAGGGAGTTCCCACGAGCAGTACTTC
TRBV28	NA	TRBJ2-3	NA	CASSFPLESTDTQYF	TGTGCCAGCAGTTTCCCCCTCGAAAGCACAGATACGCAGTATTTT
TRBV9	TRBD1	TRBJ1-2	NA	CASSVDRGYGYTF	TGTGCCAGCAGCGTAGACAGGGGATATGGCTACACCTTC
TRBV7-8	NA	TRBJ2-3	NA	CASSTRTYTSTDTQYF	TGTGCCAGCAGCACCAGGACTTATACTAGCACAGATACGCAGTATTTT
TRBV2	NA	TRBJ1-2	NA	CASLYGQPNYGYTF	TGTGCCAGTCTATATGGGCAGCCGAACTATGGCTACACCTTC
TRBV7-9	TRBD2	TRBJ2-3	NA	CASSLNPGGRRNTQYF	TGTGCCAGCAGCTTAAATCCGGGCGGGAGACGAAATACGCAGTATTTT
TRBV7-9	NA	TRBJ1-1	NA	CASSLGRGAGAFF	TGTGCCAGCAGCTTAGGACGGGGGGCAGGAGCTTTCTTT
TRBV21-1	NA	TRBJ2-5	NA	CASSKVRRDLTQETQYF	TGTGCCAGCAGCAAAGTCCGGAGGGACTTGACACAAGAGACCCAGTACTTC
TRBV30	NA	TRBJ2-6	NA	CAWSVGRKTGANVLTF	TGTGCCTGGAGTGTGGGACGGAAAACTGGGGCCAACGTCCTGACTTTC
TRBV9	TRBD2	TRBJ2-3	NA	CASSVGGRAGGGTDTQYF	TGTGCCAGCAGCGTAGGTGGGAGGGCGGGAGGAGGCACAGATACGCAGTATTTT